These 23 T cell receptor beta chains came from one sample sequenced in a study of cytomegalovirus exposure and HLA in healthy donors (dated by TCRdb to about 2017). The library was made by the immunoSEQ multiplex PCR assay. A mixture of 60 forward primers for TCR Vbeta segments and 13 reverse primers for TCR Jbeta segments was used in the multiplex PCR. The table was pulled from immuneACCESS by TCRdb, which kept in-frame rearrangements only. Such tables lose some clones; where checked, under half of the loss comes from unresolved V genes, and the rest has no known cause. The sample includes about 120,000 clones, with about three fifths observed a single time. The ten largest account for less than 9% of the sample. What was sequenced was PBMCs. Source of these receptors: a woman in her 40s in good health and CMV-seropositive.

As regards this clone: The junction does not match germline at one end; this may be a read error. J is TRBJ2-7 and V is TRBV25-1, with TRBD2 as a possible D gene (6 bases). CDR1 and CDR2 from the germline V gene are MGHDK and SYGVNS. The CDR3 contains 14 residues. CDR3 DNA: TGTGCCACCAGTACAACTGGGGGGAACTACGAGCAGTACTTC. Translated, it gives CATSTTGGNYEQYF.

The chain links TRBV6-5 to TRBJ2-2; a weak D match, TRBD2 (6 bases). CDR1 is MNHEY and CDR2 is SVGAGI in the germline V gene. The CDR3 is 16 residues long. The ends were cut back, 4 bases at V and 2 bases at J, with 14 bases in the middle. The CDR3 sequence is CASSSPRDFNTGELFF. The CDR3 bases are TGTGCCAGCAGTTCACCCCGGGACTTTAACACCGGGGAGCTGTTTTTT.

The rearrangement joins TRBV28 to TRBJ2-5; D gene ambiguous. Matching the DNA end better, TRBJ2-7 makes the J call doubtful. The CDR3 is made up of 12 amino acids. Germline loops: CDR1 MDHEN, CDR2 SYDVKM. DNA of the CDR3: TGTGCCAGCAGTTTGACACTCTACGAGCAGTACTTC. This codes for CASSLTLYEQYF.

V gene TRBV5-1 combines with J gene TRBJ2-1; D perhaps matches TRBD2 (6 bases). Germline CDR1 is SGHRS and CDR2 is YFSETQ. The CDR3 consists of 18 residues. Trimming pared 1 base from V and 8 bases from J, leaving 25 bases between. CDR3 sequence reads: CASSLLPRSNRGGDEQFF. The CDR3 region has the DNA TGCGCCAGCAGCTTGCTCCCTCGGAGCAACCGCGGAGGGGATGAGCAGTTCTTC.

This clone was found a few times. J is TRBJ1-1 and V is TRBV19; D may be TRBD1 (5 bases). CDR1 is LNHDA and CDR2 is SQIVND in the germline V gene (reference sequence). The CDR3 runs 14 residues. Trimming left V 3 bases short and J 2 bases short, with 10 bases between. In nucleotides, the CDR3 is TGTGCCAGTAGTATGGTGGGGCTCAACACTGAAGCTTTCTTT. Its protein is CASSMVGLNTEAFF.

This clone turned up a few times. The rearrangement joins TRBV6-1 to TRBJ2-1, with 7 bases aligning to TRBD2. The CDR3 extends over 15 amino acids. Germline V lookup: CDR1 MNHNS, CDR2 SASEGT. V lost 4 bases and J lost 5; bases outside the gene matches: 8. Here the CDR3 reads CASSALSGAHNEQFF. Written as DNA, the CDR3 is TGTGCCAGCAGTGCCCTAAGCGGGGCCCACAATGAGCAGTTCTTC.

The rearrangement joins TRBV10-1 to TRBJ1-1, with D possibly matching TRBD1 (5 bases). The CDR3 is 14 amino acids. V lost 3 bases, J lost 10 bases, and 18 bases lay in between. CDR1 and CDR2 from the germline V gene are WNHNN and SYGVQD (reference sequence). As DNA, the CDR3 is TGCGCCAGCAGTGACAGGGTAGGAGGGCAGACAGCTTTCTTT. Protein: CASSDRVGGQTAFF.

This clone was seen more than once but under ten times. This sequence joins TRBV7-9 and TRBJ1-1, with TRBD1 identical over 7 bases. The CDR3 is made up of 14 amino acids. The V and J ends lost 4 bases and 1 base, in that order; junction bases with no gene match: 3. The germline gives CDR1 SEHNR, CDR2 FQNEAQ (reference sequence). The CDR3 region has the DNA TGTGCCAGCAGCTACTCAGGGGGGAACACTGAAGCTTTCTTT. This encodes CASSYSGGNTEAFF.

V and J are TRBV27 and TRBJ2-7; 7 bases agree with TRBD1. V was pared by 6 bases and J by 3 bases, with 8 bases of the junction left unmatched. Germline lookup yields CDR1 MNHEY and CDR2 SMNVEV (reference sequence). This CDR3 has 14 residues. CDR3 bases: TGTGCCAGCAGGCTAAACAGGGGCGGCTACGAGCAGTACTTC. This codes for CASRLNRGGYEQYF.

This clone was counted a single time. The chain joins TRBV28 to TRBJ2-5; D ambiguous. Per germline, CDR1 MDHEN and CDR2 SYDVKM. The V end was cut by 1 base, the J end by 3 bases, with 15 bases between. This CDR3 has 16 residues. This CDR3 is CASSLSGAEGEETQYF. CDR3 sequence (DNA): TGTGCCAGCAGTTTATCGGGTGCGGAAGGTGAAGAGACCCAGTACTTC.

The CDR3 DNA is TGTGCCAGCAGTCAGGACAGGGGTTGGGACGAGCAGTACTTC. Translation: CASSQDRGWDEQYF. This sequence joins TRBV28 and TRBJ2-7; 9 bases are a match to TRBD1. Germline V gene sequence: CDR1 MDHEN, CDR2 SYDVKM. The CDR3 runs to 14 residues. With V trimmed by 5 bases and J by 5 bases, 7 bases remained unmatched. The full variable domain, completed using reference TRBV28 and TRBJ2-7, is DVKVTQSSRYLVKRTGEKVFLECVQDMDHENMFWYRQDPGLGLRLIYFSYDVKMKEKGDIPEGYSVSREKKERFSLILESASTNQTSMYLCASSQDRGWDEQYFGPGTRLTVT.

Worth noting for this clone: Its ends do not fully match the called genes, so a read error is possible. The chain couples TRBV7-9 to TRBJ2-2; 7 bases match TRBD1. The CDR3 runs to 15 residues. Per germline, CDR1 SEHNR and CDR2 FQNEAQ (reference sequence). The CDR3 here is CSSSPGTVNTGELFF. For the CDR3, the DNA is TGTTCCAGCAGCCCTGGGACAGTAAACACCGGGGAGCTGTTTTTT.

V is TRBV6-1 and J is TRBJ2-2; TRBD1 matches at 8 bases. V lost 2 bases to trimming and J lost 4 bases; unmatched junction nucleotides: 0. Germline CDR1 and CDR2: MNHNS and SASEGT. This CDR3 has 14 residues. The CDR3: CASSEQGATGELFF. As DNA, the CDR3 is TGTGCCAGCAGTGAACAGGGGGCCACCGGGGAGCTGTTTTTT.

The rearrangement uses TRBV19 and TRBJ1-5; no definite D call. In germline, CDR1 is LNHDA, CDR2 SQIVND (reference sequence). V lost 5 bases to trimming and J lost 0 bases, with 8 bases between them. The CDR3 is made up of 14 amino acids. CDR3 bases: TGTGCCAGTAGTTTACAAGATAGCAATCAGCCCCAGCATTTT. Residues: CASSLQDSNQPQHF.

V usage is TRBV15 and J usage is TRBJ2-1; 8 bases line up with TRBD2. This CDR3 has 15 amino acids. Germline values: CDR1 LNHNV, CDR2 YYDKDF (reference sequence). The V gene end was trimmed by 0 bases and the J gene end by 12 bases; junction bases not matched to a gene: 10. The CDR3 DNA is TGTGCCACCAGCAGAGATAGGATAGCGGGGCAAGGGCAGTTCTTC. Translating it yields CATSRDRIAGQGQFF.

The gene calls are TRBV28 and TRBJ2-1; possible D gene TRBD2, 7 bases. Germline CDR1 is MDHEN and CDR2 is SYDVKM. The CDR3 contains 14 residues. V was cut by 7 bases and J by 5 bases, with 15 bases left in between. DNA of the CDR3: TGTGCCAGCACCAAAAGCGGGGACAACAATGAGCAGTTCTTC. Protein product: CASTKSGDNNEQFF.

The J gene is TRBJ2-1, the V gene TRBV25-1, with D unresolved. The CDR3 extends over 15 amino acids. Germline CDR1 and CDR2: MGHDK and SYGVNS. Trimming shortened V by 3 bases and J by 8 bases, and 17 bases separated the two germline ends. The chain's CDR3 is CASSDSHDLRYEQFF. CDR3 nucleotides: TGTGCCAGCAGTGACTCCCACGATCTTCGGTATGAGCAGTTCTTC.

The V call is TRBV5-1, the J call TRBJ2-7, with 10 positions matching TRBD1. The CDR3 totals 14 residues. The V gene's germline CDR1 is SGHRS and CDR2 YFSETQ. V dropped 5 bases and J dropped 5; count of bases not matched to a gene: 7. In nucleotides, the CDR3 is TGCGCCAGCAGGTCGGGACAGGGGATTAACGAGCAGTACTTC. Its translation: CASRSGQGINEQYF. The variable domain in full, with the rest retrieved from reference TRBV5-1 and TRBJ2-7, is KAGVTQTPRYLIKTRGQQVTLSCSPISGHRSVSWYQQTPGQGLQFLFEYFSETQRNKGNFPGRFSGRQFSNSRSEMNVSTLELGDSALYLCASRSGQGINEQYFGPGTRLTVT.

This clone was observed a few times. The chain has TRBV5-1 and TRBJ1-4; no firm D call. The CDR3 totals 14 residues. Germline V gene sequence: CDR1 SGHRS, CDR2 YFSETQ. V shed 0 bases and J shed 3 bases, with 6 bases lying between them. CDR3 DNA sequence: TGCGCCAGCAGCTTGGGATACTCTAATGAAAAACTGTTTTTT. Translation gives CASSLGYSNEKLFF.

This chain joins TRBV10-3 and TRBJ2-3, with 7 bases matching TRBD2. V shed 0 bases, J shed 5 bases, and the junction held 11 bases outside the gene matches. The V gene's germline CDR1 is ENHRY and CDR2 SYGVKD. There are 17 residues in the CDR3. This CDR3 reads CAISESRGGGRVDTQYF. In DNA, the CDR3 is TGTGCCATCAGTGAGTCGAGAGGCGGCGGGAGAGTAGATACGCAGTATTTT.

A note on this clone: An end of the junction does not agree with germline; a read error may underlie this. The V gene is TRBV7-9, the J gene TRBJ2-3, with 11 bases fitting TRBD2. Germline V gives CDR1 SEHNR, CDR2 FQNEAQ (reference sequence). CDR3 length: 15 residues. CDR3 in DNA: TGTTCCAGCAGCTTTTCTAGCGGGAGGACAGATACGCAGTATTTT. This translates into CSSSFSSGRTDTQYF. The full variable domain, with the rest looked up from reference TRBV7-9 and TRBJ2-3, is DTGVSQNPRHKITKRGQNVTFRCDPISEHNRLYWYRQTLGQGPEFLTYFQNEAQLEKSRLLSDRFSAERPKGSFSTLEIQRTEQGDSAMYLCSSSFSSGRTDTQYFGPGTRLTVL.

This chain uses TRBV9 with TRBJ2-5; D is perhaps TRBD1 (6 bases). In germline, CDR1 is SGDLS, CDR2 YYNGEE. This CDR3 has 16 residues. Trimming took 0 bases from V and 2 from J, leaving 14 bases between them. CDR3 DNA sequence: TGTGCCAGCAGCGTAGGGACAGATTTTGGGCAAGAGACCCAGTACTTC. Amino acid sequence: CASSVGTDFGQETQYF.

This clone has a single count. V gene TRBV5-1 combines with J gene TRBJ2-3; maybe TRBD2 (6 bases). The ends were cut back, 3 bases at V and 0 bases at J, with 11 bases in the middle. The germline V gene encodes CDR1 SGHRS and CDR2 YFSETQ. This CDR3 is built from 15 residues. This CDR3 reads CASSSIRESTDTQYF. The CDR3 DNA is TGCGCCAGCAGCTCCATCCGGGAGAGCACAGATACGCAGTATTTT.